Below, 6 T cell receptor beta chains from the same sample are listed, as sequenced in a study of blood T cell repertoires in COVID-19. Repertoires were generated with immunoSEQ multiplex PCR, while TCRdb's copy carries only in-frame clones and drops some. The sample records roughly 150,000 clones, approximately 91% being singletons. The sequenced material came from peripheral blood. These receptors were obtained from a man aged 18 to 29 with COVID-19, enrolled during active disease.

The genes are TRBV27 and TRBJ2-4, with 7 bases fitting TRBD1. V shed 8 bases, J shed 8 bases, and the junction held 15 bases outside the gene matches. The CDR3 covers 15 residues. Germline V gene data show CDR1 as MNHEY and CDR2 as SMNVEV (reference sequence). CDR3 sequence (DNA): TGTGCCAGCCCAGCCACAGGGGCACCTGGGGACATTCAGTACTTC. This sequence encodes CASPATGAPGDIQYF.

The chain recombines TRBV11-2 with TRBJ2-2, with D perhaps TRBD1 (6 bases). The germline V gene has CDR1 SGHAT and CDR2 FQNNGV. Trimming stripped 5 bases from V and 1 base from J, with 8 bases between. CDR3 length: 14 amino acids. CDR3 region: CASSQGQNTGELFF. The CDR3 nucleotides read TGTGCCAGCAGCCAGGGGCAGAACACCGGGGAGCTGTTTTTT.

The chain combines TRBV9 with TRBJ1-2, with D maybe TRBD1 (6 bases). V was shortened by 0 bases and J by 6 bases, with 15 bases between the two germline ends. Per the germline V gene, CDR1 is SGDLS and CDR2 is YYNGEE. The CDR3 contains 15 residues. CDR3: CASSVAPRDTHGYTF. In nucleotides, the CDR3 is TGTGCCAGCAGCGTAGCCCCTAGGGACACCCATGGCTACACCTTC. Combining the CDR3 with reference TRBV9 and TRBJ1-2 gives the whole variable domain DSGVTQTPKHLITATGQRVTLRCSPRSGDLSVYWYQQSLDQGLQFLIQYYNGEERAKGNILERFSAQQFPDLHSELNLSSLELGDSALYFCASSVAPRDTHGYTFGSGTRLTVV.

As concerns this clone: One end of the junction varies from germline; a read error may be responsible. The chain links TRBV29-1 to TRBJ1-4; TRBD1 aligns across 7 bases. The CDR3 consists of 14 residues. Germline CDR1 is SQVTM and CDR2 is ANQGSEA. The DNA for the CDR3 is TGCAGCGTAGAAACAGGGGTCACTAATGAAAAACTGCTTTTT. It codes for CSVETGVTNEKLLF.

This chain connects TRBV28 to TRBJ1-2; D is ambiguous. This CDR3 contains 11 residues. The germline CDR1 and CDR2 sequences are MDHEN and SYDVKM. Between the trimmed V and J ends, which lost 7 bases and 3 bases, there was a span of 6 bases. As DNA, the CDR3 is TGTGCCAGCATGGAGGACTATGGCTACACCTTC. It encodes CASMEDYGYTF.

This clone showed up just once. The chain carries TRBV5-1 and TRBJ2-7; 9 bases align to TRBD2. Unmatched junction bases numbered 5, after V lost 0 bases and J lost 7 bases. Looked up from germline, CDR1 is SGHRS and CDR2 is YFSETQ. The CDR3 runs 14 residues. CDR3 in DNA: TGCGCCAGCAGCTTGGGCGGGAGGGTTCAAGAGCAGTACTTC. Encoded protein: CASSLGGRVQEQYF.